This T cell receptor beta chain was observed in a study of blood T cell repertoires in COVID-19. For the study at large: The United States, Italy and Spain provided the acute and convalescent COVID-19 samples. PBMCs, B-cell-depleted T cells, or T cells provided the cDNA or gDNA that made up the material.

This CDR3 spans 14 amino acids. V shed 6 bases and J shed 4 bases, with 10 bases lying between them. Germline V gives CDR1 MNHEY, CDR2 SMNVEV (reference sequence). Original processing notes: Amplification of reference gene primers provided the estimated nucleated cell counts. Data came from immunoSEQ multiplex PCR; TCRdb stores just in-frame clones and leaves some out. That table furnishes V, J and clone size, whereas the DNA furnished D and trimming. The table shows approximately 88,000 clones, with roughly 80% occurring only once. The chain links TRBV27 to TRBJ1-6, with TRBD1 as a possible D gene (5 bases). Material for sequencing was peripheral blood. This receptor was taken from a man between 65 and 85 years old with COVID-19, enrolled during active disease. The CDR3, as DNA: TGTGCCAGCAGACGGGGGACTTATAATTCACCCCTCCACTTT. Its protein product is CASRRGTYNSPLHF.